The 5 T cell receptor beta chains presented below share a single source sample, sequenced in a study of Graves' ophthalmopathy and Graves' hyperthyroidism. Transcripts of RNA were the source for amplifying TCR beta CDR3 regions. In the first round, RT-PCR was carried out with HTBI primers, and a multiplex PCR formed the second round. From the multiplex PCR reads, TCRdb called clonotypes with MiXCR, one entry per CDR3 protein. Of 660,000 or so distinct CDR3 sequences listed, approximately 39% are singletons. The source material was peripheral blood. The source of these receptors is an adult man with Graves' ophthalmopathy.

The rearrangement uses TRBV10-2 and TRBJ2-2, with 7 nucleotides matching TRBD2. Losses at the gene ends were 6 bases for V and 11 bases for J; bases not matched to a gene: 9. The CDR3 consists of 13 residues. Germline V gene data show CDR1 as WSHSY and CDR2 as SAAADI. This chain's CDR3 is CASSGTTTFELFF. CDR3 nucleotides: TGCGCCAGCAGCGGGACTACAACCTTTGAGCTGTTTTTT.

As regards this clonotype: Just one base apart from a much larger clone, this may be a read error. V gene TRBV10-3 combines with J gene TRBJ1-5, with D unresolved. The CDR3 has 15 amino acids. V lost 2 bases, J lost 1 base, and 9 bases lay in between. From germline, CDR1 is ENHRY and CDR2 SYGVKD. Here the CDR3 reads CAISEVGGSNQPQHF. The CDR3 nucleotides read TGTGCCATCAGTGAGGTAGGAGGGAGCAATCAGCCCCAGCATTTT.

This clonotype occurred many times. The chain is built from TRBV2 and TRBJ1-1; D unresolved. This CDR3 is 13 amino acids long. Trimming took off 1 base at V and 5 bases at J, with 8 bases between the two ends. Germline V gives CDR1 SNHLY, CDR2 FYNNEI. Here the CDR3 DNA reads TGTGCCAGCAGTGAAGGGGTAGTGACTGAAGCTTTCTTT. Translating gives CASSEGVVTEAFF.

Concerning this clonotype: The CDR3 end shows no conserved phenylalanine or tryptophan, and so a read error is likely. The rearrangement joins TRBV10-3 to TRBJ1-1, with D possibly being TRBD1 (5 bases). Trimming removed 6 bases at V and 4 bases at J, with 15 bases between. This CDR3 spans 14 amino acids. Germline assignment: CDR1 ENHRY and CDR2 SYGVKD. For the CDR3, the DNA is TGTGCCATCAGACCACCCCGACAGAGCACTGAAGCTTTCCTT. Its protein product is CAIRPPRQSTEAFL.

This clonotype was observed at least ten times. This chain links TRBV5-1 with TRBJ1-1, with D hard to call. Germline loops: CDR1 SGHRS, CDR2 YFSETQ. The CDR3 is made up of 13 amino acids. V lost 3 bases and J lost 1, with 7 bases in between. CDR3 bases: TGCGCCAGCAGCTCCTCAGGGAACACTGAAGCTTTCTTT. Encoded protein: CASSSSGNTEAFF.